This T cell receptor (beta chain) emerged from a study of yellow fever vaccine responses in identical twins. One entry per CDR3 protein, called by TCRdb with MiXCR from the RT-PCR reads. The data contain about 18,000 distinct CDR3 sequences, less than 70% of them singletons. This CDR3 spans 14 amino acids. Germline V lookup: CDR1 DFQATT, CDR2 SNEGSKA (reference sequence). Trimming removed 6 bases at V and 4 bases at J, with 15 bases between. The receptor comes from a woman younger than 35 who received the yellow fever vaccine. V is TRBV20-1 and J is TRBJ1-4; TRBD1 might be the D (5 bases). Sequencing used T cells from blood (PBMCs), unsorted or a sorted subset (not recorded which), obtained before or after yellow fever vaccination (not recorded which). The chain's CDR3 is CSAGVPRVNEKLFF. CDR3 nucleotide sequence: TGCAGTGCGGGGGTCCCGCGGGTTAATGAAAAACTGTTTTTT.